These 17 T cell receptor beta chains originate from one sample sequenced in a study of shared clonotypes between healthy human individuals. Sequenced by immunoSEQ multiplex PCR; TCRdb stores in-frame clones only, minus some. The sample has roughly 700,000 clones, approximately 74% seen once; the top ten hold over 1.5%. Sample: memory CD4+ T cells sorted from blood. The subset here: CD45RA-negative fraction. The receptors were gathered from a woman aged 25 to 39 in good health.

The rearrangement joins TRBV27 to TRBJ1-4, with a tentative D call TRBD1 (5 bases). This CDR3 has 13 amino acids. V lost 8 bases to trimming and J lost 7 bases, with 14 bases between them. Germline-derived CDR1 and CDR2 are MNHEY and SMNVEV (reference sequence). The CDR3 nucleotides read TGTGCCAGCGGGCAGGGCATTCTTGAAAAACTGTTTTTT. Amino acid sequence: CASGQGILEKLFF.

The V gene is TRBV5-8, the J gene TRBJ2-1, with TRBD2 as a possible D gene (6 bases). There are 16 residues in the CDR3. From germline, CDR1 is SGHTS and CDR2 YDEGEE. Trimming pared 4 bases from V and 5 bases from J, leaving 19 bases between. The CDR3 DNA is TGTGCCAGCAGCCGCAGGACGGGAGTACTAGACAATGAGCAGTTCTTC. As protein: CASSRRTGVLDNEQFF.

On this clone: Other DNA sequences in the sample encode the same CDR3. The V and J genes are TRBV5-1 and TRBJ2-7, with a tentative D call TRBD1 (6 bases). V dropped 2 bases and J dropped 2 bases, with 11 bases sitting between them. The length of the CDR3 is 14 residues. CDR1 SGHRS and CDR2 YFSETQ come from the germline V gene. CDR3: CASSLTGTPYEQYF. The DNA of the CDR3 is TGCGCCAGCAGCTTAACCGGGACACCCTACGAGCAGTACTTC.

This chain connects TRBV5-6 to TRBJ2-5; 12 nucleotides line up with TRBD2. Germline CDR1 is SGHDT and CDR2 is YYEEEE. V shed 1 base, J shed 8 bases, and the junction held 3 bases outside the gene matches. The CDR3 runs 14 residues. In DNA form, the CDR3 reads TGTGCCAGCAGCTTGCGACTAGCGGGAGTCACCCAGTACTTC. This sequence encodes CASSLRLAGVTQYF.

The rearrangement links TRBV28 to TRBJ2-5; no clear D. Trimming took off 5 bases at V and 5 bases at J, with 15 bases between the two ends. Germline lookup yields CDR1 MDHEN and CDR2 SYDVKM. The CDR3 has 14 amino acids. The CDR3 DNA is TGTGCCAGCAGTCCTCCCGTAGGCCGGGAGACCCAGTACTTC. It is translated as CASSPPVGRETQYF.

This clone was picked up a small number of times. The V gene is TRBV4-1, the J gene TRBJ1-1; maybe TRBD1 (6 bases). Germline lookup yields CDR1 MGHRA and CDR2 YSYEKL. V was shortened by 4 bases and J by 1 base, with 13 bases between the two germline ends. The CDR3 has 15 amino acids. The CDR3 is CASSPPGGGNTEAFF. In DNA, the CDR3 is TGCGCCAGCAGCCCACCTGGAGGGGGGAACACTGAAGCTTTCTTT.

The rearrangement links TRBV6-1 to TRBJ1-2; D is possibly TRBD1 (5 bases). Germline V gives CDR1 MNHNS, CDR2 SASEGT. Trimming took off 6 bases at V and 8 bases at J, with 16 bases between the two ends. CDR3 length: 13 amino acids. Here the CDR3 DNA reads TGTGCCAGCAGCCGCCCGGGGCACGGCGGCTACACCTTC. Protein sequence: CASSRPGHGGYTF.

This chain connects TRBV9 to TRBJ1-1; D perhaps matches TRBD1 (6 bases). Germline assignment: CDR1 SGDLS and CDR2 YYNGEE. The V gene lost 7 bases and the J gene lost 1 base, with 17 bases spanning the gap. The CDR3 consists of 15 residues. The CDR3 sequence: CASRPQGSQNTEAFF. The CDR3, as DNA: TGTGCCAGCCGACCTCAGGGGAGCCAGAACACTGAAGCTTTCTTT.

This clone was counted only a few times. The chain combines TRBV6-6 with TRBJ1-5, with a tentative D call TRBD1 (5 bases). This CDR3 is 14 amino acids long. Germline CDR1 and CDR2: MNHNY and SVGAGI (reference sequence). Trimming pared 4 bases from V and 7 bases from J, leaving 14 bases between. The CDR3 loop reads CASSFMGGEQPQHF. The CDR3, as DNA: TGTGCCAGCAGTTTCATGGGGGGGGAGCAGCCCCAGCATTTT.

The J gene is TRBJ2-5, the V gene TRBV5-5, with 9 bases fitting TRBD2. The CDR3 loop spans 15 amino acids. From germline, CDR1 is SGHKS and CDR2 YYEKEE (reference sequence). Trimming cost V 4 bases and J 3 bases; bases outside gene matches: 7. The CDR3 loop reads CASSGSGTSKETQYF. CDR3 bases: TGTGCCAGCAGCGGATCCGGGACTAGCAAAGAGACCCAGTACTTC.

The rearrangement links TRBV5-1 to TRBJ2-1; a possible D gene is TRBD2 (6 bases). Trimming cost V 4 bases and J 4 bases, with 18 bases left between them. Germline CDR1 is SGHRS and CDR2 is YFSETQ. This CDR3 comprises 16 residues. Here the CDR3 DNA reads TGCGCCAGCAGCCCGGAGGGGCAGGAGCAATACAATGAGCAGTTCTTC. As protein: CASSPEGQEQYNEQFF.

J is TRBJ2-1 and V is TRBV5-1, with D possibly being TRBD1 (6 bases). The V gene's germline CDR1 is SGHRS and CDR2 YFSETQ. The CDR3 runs to 15 residues. The V and J ends lost 2 bases and 2 bases respectively, with 11 bases between them. The DNA of the CDR3 is TGCGCCAGCAGCTTCCTAGGGGACACCTACAATGAGCAGTTCTTC. Encoded protein: CASSFLGDTYNEQFF.

The chain employs TRBV11-1 and TRBJ2-7, with D perhaps TRBD2 (6 bases). Germline V gives CDR1 SGHAT, CDR2 FQDESV (reference sequence). This CDR3 spans 14 amino acids. V lost 2 bases and J lost 7, with 15 bases in between. The CDR3 bases are TGTGCCAGCAGCTTATGGGCCATACGGGAGGAGCAGTACTTC. Protein sequence: CASSLWAIREEQYF.

This sequence joins TRBV11-2 and TRBJ2-7; 7 bases line up with TRBD2. The V and J ends lost 4 bases and 4 bases, in that order; junction bases with no gene match: 4. Germline V CDR1 and CDR2: SGHAT, FQNNGV. The CDR3 is 13 residues long. This CDR3 reads CASSSLAKYEQYF. CDR3 nucleotides: TGTGCCAGCAGCTCACTAGCGAAATACGAGCAGTACTTC.

V usage is TRBV7-2 and J usage is TRBJ1-4, with D possibly TRBD1 on 6 matching bases. Trimming pared 5 bases from V and 1 base from J, leaving 11 bases between. The CDR3 runs to 15 residues. From germline, CDR1 is SGHTA and CDR2 FQGNSA. The CDR3 sequence: CASSPRGGTNEKLFF. The CDR3 coding sequence is TGTGCCAGCAGCCCTAGGGGGGGAACTAATGAAAAACTGTTTTTT.

The chain recombines TRBV30 with TRBJ1-5, with TRBD1 matching over 9 bases. The germline gives CDR1 GTSNPN, CDR2 SVGIG (reference sequence). The CDR3 runs 15 residues. Unmatched junction bases numbered 2, after V lost 1 base and J lost 1 base. The CDR3 reads CAWSEQGASNQPQHF. In nucleotides, the CDR3 is TGTGCCTGGAGTGAACAGGGGGCGAGCAATCAGCCCCAGCATTTT.

V is TRBV6-6 and J is TRBJ2-1; 7 positions agree with TRBD1. V shed 6 bases, J shed 16 bases, and the junction held 18 bases outside the gene matches. The CDR3 has 14 amino acids. Germline V gives CDR1 MNHNY, CDR2 SVGAGI (reference sequence). The CDR3: CASSPTRDSKRKFF. CDR3 nucleotide sequence: TGTGCCAGCAGCCCCACCCGGGACAGCAAACGGAAATTCTTC.